This record concerns one T cell receptor beta chain sequence. Antigen: not known. Libraries were prepared by immunoSEQ multiplex PCR; TCRdb keeps only in-frame clonotypes and omits some of them. This repertoire shows around 450,000 clones, around 90% found once; its top ten account for around 4.2%. Germline lookup yields CDR1 LNHDA and CDR2 SQIVND (reference sequence). The CDR3 is made up of 20 amino acids. V lost 4 bases, J lost 0 bases, and 25 bases lay in between. These data originate in a study of Ad26.COV2.S vaccination and SARS-CoV-2 variants. Study details: The authors gave Ad26.COV2.S intramuscularly, either once or twice 56 days apart.

Study-level points and caveats: After vaccination, reports described spike-specific CD8+ and CD4+ T cell responses as showing substantial breadth.

Treatment: around 19 received Ad26.COV2.S at low or high dose, single or two shots; 5 received placebo; per-sample allocation not given. Day 63 after the first injection of vaccine or placebo was the sampling time. Recruitment in Boston yielded a donor of adult age, 18-55 years. Vaccine was an Ad26 vector expressing Wuhan-strain SARS-CoV-2 spike. This sequence originates from a person between 18 and 60 years old who received the Ad26.COV2.S COVID-19 vaccine or a placebo. Sequenced here: peripheral blood, sampled in a trial of Ad26.COV2.S vaccine versus placebo. The chain is built from TRBV19 and TRBJ2-1, with D tentatively TRBD2 (5 bases). This CDR3 reads CASSTPGYSERWSSYNEQFF. The CDR3 nucleotides are TGTGCCAGTAGTACCCCGGGGTATAGCGAGAGGTGGAGCTCCTACAATGAGCAGTTCTTC.